This TCR beta chain was sequenced during a study of T cell changes during pregnancy in multiple sclerosis. Measured with immunoSEQ multiplex PCR; TCRdb has only the in-frame clones, and not every one. This table holds 65,000 or so clones, roughly 91% found once. With 7 bases removed from V and 7 bases from J, the gap between germline ends came to 17 bases. Per the germline V gene, CDR1 is SNHLY and CDR2 is FYNNEI. This CDR3 region has 14 residues. The clonotype was recovered from a female donor in good health, enrolled as a control in a pregnancy study. The genes are TRBV2 and TRBJ2-1; no clear D gene. The sample consisted of peripheral blood, taken in the second trimester of pregnancy. CDR3 in amino acids: CASTSFPSGNEQFF. The CDR3 coding sequence is TGTGCCAGCACTTCGTTTCCGTCCGGGAATGAGCAGTTCTTC.